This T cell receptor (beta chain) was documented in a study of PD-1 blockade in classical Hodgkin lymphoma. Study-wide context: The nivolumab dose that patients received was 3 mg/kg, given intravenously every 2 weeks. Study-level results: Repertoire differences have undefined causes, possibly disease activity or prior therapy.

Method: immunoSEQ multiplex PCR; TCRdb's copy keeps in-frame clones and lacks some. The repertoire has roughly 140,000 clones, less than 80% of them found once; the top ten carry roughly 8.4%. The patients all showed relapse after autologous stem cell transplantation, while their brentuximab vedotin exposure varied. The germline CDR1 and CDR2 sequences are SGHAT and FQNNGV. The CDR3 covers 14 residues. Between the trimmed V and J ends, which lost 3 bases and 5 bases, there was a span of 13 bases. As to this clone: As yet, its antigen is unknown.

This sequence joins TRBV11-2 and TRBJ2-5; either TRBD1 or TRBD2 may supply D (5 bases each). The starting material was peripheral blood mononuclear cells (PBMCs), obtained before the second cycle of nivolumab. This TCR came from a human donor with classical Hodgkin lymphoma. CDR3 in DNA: TGTGCCAGCAGCTTGGGATCGGGGCCGGAGACCCAGTACTTC. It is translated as CASSLGSGPETQYF.